This entry describes one T cell receptor beta chain. TCRdb's copy holds only in-frame clones and misses some; the assay was immunoSEQ multiplex PCR. The table includes 55,000 to 75,000 clones, 91% detected once. This sample is drawn from a study of technical replicates of blood from several donors. The CDR3 has 13 residues. The gene calls are TRBV21-1 and TRBJ1-5; the listed D gene, TRBD1, was not tested against the DNA. TRBV21-1 represents a pseudogene. The sequenced sample consisted of PBMCs. This TCR came from a human donor in good health. Some clones in this sample may be carry-over from other donors' samples. The CDR3 region is CASSKTGPQPQHF. In nucleotides, the CDR3 is TGTGCCAGCAGCAAGACAGGGCCCCAGCCCCAGCATTTT.